This T cell receptor beta chain was sequenced in a study of CD8 T cells in ankylosing spondylitis. TCRdb re-called the 5' RACE reads with MiXCR, one entry per CDR3 protein. The data contain around 490,000 distinct CDR3 sequences, over 4% of them singletons. Germline CDR1 SQVTM, CDR2 ANQGSEA. The CDR3 is 13 residues long. The V end was cut by 6 bases, the J end by 4 bases, with 15 bases between. Broader study findings: A TCR beta motif of 7 or 8 highly homologous variants appeared characteristic of ankylosing spondylitis blood. Reports of some motif variants in reactive arthritis synovial fluid and blood predate this one.

This clonotype was counted many times. The antigen is not known. Sequencing was carried out using blood, either unsorted or a sorted T cell fraction (not recorded which). This TCR was recovered from a male donor with ankylosing spondylitis. V and J are TRBV29-1 and TRBJ1-2; perhaps TRBD1 as D (5 bases). The CDR3 DNA is TGCAGCGTAGTACAGGTTGGCGGCTATGGCTACACCTTC. This sequence encodes CSVVQVGGYGYTF.